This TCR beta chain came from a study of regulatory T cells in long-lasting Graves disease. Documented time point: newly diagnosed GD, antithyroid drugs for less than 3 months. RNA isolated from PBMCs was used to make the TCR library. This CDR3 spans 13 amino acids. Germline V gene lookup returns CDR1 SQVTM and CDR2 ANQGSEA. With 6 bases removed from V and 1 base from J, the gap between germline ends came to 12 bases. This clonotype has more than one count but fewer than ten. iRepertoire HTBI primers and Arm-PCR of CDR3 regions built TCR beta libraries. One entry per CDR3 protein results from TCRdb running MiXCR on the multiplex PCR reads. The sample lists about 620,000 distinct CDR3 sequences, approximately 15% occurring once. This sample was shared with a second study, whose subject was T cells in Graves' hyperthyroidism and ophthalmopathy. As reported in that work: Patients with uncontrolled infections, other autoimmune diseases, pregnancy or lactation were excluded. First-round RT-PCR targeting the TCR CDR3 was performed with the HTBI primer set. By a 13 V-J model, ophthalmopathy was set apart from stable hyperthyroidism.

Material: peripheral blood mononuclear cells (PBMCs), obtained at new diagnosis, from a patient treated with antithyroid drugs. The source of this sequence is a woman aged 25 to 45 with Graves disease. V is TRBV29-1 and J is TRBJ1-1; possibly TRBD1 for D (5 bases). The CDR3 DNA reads TGCAGCGTCCCCGTAGGGGCGAACACTGAAGCTTTCTTT. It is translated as CSVPVGANTEAFF.